A single T cell receptor (beta chain) is shown here with its context. Its antigen is unidentified. The CDR3 sequence is 15 residues long. Trimming took off 2 bases at V and 2 bases at J, with 12 bases between the two ends. In germline, CDR1 is MNHEY, CDR2 SVGAGI. The time point denotes: persistent/refractory GD, antithyroid drugs over 5 years with positive TRAb. There was RNA extracted from PBMCs, and the TCR library was made from it. This sample is part of a study of regulatory T cells in long-lasting Graves disease. Whole-study results and caveats: Persistent patients shared more public clonotypes (under 3,000) than newly diagnosed patients (about 1,000).

Arm-PCR of CDR3 regions with iRepertoire HTBI primers generated TCR beta libraries. As processed by the authors: Across samples, 55 to 75 TRBV and around 14 TRBJ segments were found. TCRdb reprocessed the multiplex PCR reads with MiXCR, giving one entry per CDR3 protein. What appears here as the V and J calls and clone size reflects TCRdb's work, not the paper's. The table includes about 450,000 distinct CDR3 sequences, about 25% detected once. The rearrangement joins TRBV6-5 to TRBJ1-1; D possibly corresponds to TRBD1 (5 bases). This sample comprised peripheral blood mononuclear cells (PBMCs), obtained when the disease was refractory, from a patient treated with antithyroid drugs. This TCR was sampled from a female donor with Graves disease. CDR3 residues: CASSYPGMKNTEAFF. The CDR3 nucleotides are TGTGCCAGCAGTTACCCAGGGATGAAAAACACTGAAGCTTTCTTT.